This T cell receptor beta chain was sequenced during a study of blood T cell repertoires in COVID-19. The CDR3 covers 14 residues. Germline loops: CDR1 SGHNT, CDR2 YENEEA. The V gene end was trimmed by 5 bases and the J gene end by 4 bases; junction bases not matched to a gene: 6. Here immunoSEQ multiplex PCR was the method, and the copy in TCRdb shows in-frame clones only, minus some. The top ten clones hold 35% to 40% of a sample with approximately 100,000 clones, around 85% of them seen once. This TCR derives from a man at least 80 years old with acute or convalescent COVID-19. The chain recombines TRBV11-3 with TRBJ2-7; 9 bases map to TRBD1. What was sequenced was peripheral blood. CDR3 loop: CASSPRTGAYEQYF. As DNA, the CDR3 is TGTGCCAGCAGCCCGAGGACAGGGGCTTACGAGCAGTACTTC.